This T cell receptor beta chain comes out of a study of T cells expressing NK-cell markers. Study details: Sorted T-cell subsets CD3+CD56+NKG2C+, CD3+CD56+NKG2C- and CD3+CD56-NKG2C+ were TCR beta-sequenced. Among the eight sequenced donors, seven tested HCMV-seropositive and one tested seronegative.

Worth noting for this clonotype: What it binds is not known.

The CDR3 contains 16 residues. Per the germline V gene, CDR1 is DFQATT and CDR2 is SNEGSKA (reference sequence). The study's findings and limits: It is unclear if expanded NKG2C-expressing clones target HCMV antigens.

TCRdb re-called the 5' RACE reads, yielding one record per CDR3 amino acid sequence without DNA. This repertoire includes 500,000 to 700,000 distinct CDR3 sequences. The material sequenced was blood T cells: a sorted CD56 or NKG2C T cell subset, CD4+ or CD8+ T cells, or bulk PBMC T cells (not recorded which). The genes are TRBV20-1 and TRBJ2-3; the TRBD2 assignment by TCRdb is unverifiable without DNA. This receptor was taken from a man between 18 and 35 years old in good health. The CDR3 spells CSARPALAGGTDTQYF.